The table lists the clone carrying this TCR beta chain with many counts. Germline CDR1 reads LNHDA; CDR2 reads SQIVND (reference sequence). V shed 3 bases and J shed 5 bases, with 4 bases lying between them. The CDR3 extends over 12 amino acids. Library construction for TCR beta used iRepertoire HTBI primers and Arm-PCR of CDR3 regions. Each CDR3 protein gets one entry after TCRdb re-called the multiplex PCR reads with MiXCR. The sample contains just over 600,000 distinct CDR3 sequences, roughly 15% of which appear only once. The data were taken from a study of regulatory T cells in long-lasting Graves disease. Noted time point: newly diagnosed GD, antithyroid drugs for less than 3 months. Extracted RNA from PBMCs served as the source of the TCR library. The data were also submitted as part of a second study, on T cells in Graves' hyperthyroidism and ophthalmopathy.

The specimen comprised peripheral blood mononuclear cells (PBMCs), sampled at new diagnosis, from a patient treated with antithyroid drugs. This chain connects TRBV19 to TRBJ2-2, with D unresolved. The sequence was obtained from a woman between 25 and 40 years old with Graves disease. This CDR3 is CASSIGTGELFF. In nucleotides, the CDR3 is TGTGCCAGTAGTATCGGGACCGGGGAGCTGTTTTTT.